The 7 T cell receptor beta chains listed next were all sequenced from one sample in a study of blood T cell repertoires in COVID-19. Assay: immunoSEQ multiplex PCR; the TCRdb copy retains only in-frame clones and omits some. In the table there are approximately 220,000 clones, just under 90% of which are singletons. Sample: peripheral blood. These TCRs come from a man between 60 and 75 years old who had recovered from COVID-19.

The chain couples TRBV9 to TRBJ2-3, with D uncertain. Trimming stripped 0 bases from V and 3 bases from J, with 11 bases between. CDR1 is SGDLS and CDR2 is YYNGEE in the germline V gene. The CDR3 covers 15 residues. The CDR3 sequence is CASSVENYGTDTQYF. CDR3 DNA sequence: TGTGCCAGCAGCGTAGAGAACTACGGGACAGATACGCAGTATTTT.

The chain uses TRBV24-1 and TRBJ2-2; 7 nucleotides line up with TRBD1. The germline CDR1 and CDR2 sequences are KGHDR and SFDVKD. V lost 2 bases and J lost 5; bases outside the gene matches: 7. The CDR3 runs 16 residues. The chain's CDR3 is CATSDYVSGGTGELFF. CDR3 nucleotides: TGTGCCACCAGTGATTACGTGTCAGGGGGTACCGGGGAGCTGTTTTTT.

The genes are TRBV28 and TRBJ1-1; D gene ambiguous. The CDR3 contains 12 residues. V lost 3 bases to trimming and J lost 10 bases, with 12 bases between them. The V gene's germline CDR1 is MDHEN and CDR2 SYDVKM. DNA of the CDR3: TGTGCCAGCAGTTTTGAGACAACGAGAGCTTTCTTT. It encodes CASSFETTRAFF. Together with reference TRBV28 and TRBJ1-1, the CDR3 gives the full variable domain: DVKVTQSSRYLVKRTGEKVFLECVQDMDHENMFWYRQDPGLGLRLIYFSYDVKMKEKGDIPEGYSVSREKKERFSLILESASTNQTSMYLCASSFETTRAFFGQGTRLTVV.

The chain uses TRBV10-1 and TRBJ2-2, with 8 bases aligning to TRBD2. The CDR3 has 15 amino acids. V lost 5 bases, J lost 2 bases, and 4 bases stayed unmatched. The germline CDR1 and CDR2 sequences are WNHNN and SYGVQD (reference sequence). The CDR3 loop is CASSRGGLNTGELFF. Here the CDR3 DNA reads TGCGCCAGCAGTCGGGGGGGGCTCAACACCGGGGAGCTGTTTTTT.

The chain couples TRBV7-2 to TRBJ1-2; D ambiguous. This CDR3 comprises 15 residues. CDR1 is SGHTA, CDR2 FQGNSA, per germline. Trimming shortened V by 5 bases and J by 5 bases, and 18 bases separated the two germline ends. This CDR3 reads CASSPRRGREYGYTF. In DNA form, the CDR3 reads TGTGCCAGCAGCCCTCGTCGAGGGAGAGAGTATGGCTACACCTTC. The whole variable domain, remainder taken from reference TRBV7-2 and TRBJ1-2, is GAGVSQSPSNKVTEKGKDVELRCDPISGHTALYWYRQSLGQGLEFLIYFQGNSAPDKSGLPSDRFSAERTGGSVSTLTIQRTQQEDSAVYLCASSPRRGREYGYTFGSGTRLTVV.

This sequence joins TRBV6-4 and TRBJ1-2; D not certain. The V gene lost 2 bases and the J gene lost 7 bases, with 17 bases spanning the gap. The CDR3 is 15 residues long. The germline CDR1 and CDR2 sequences are MRHNA and SNTAGT. CDR3 nucleotides: TGTGCCAGCAGTGACGACATGGGTAGAATGGGTGGCTACACCTTC. It yields the protein CASSDDMGRMGGYTF.

V gene TRBV4-2 combines with J gene TRBJ2-7; 7 nucleotides align to TRBD1. CDR1 and CDR2 (germline): LGHNA, YNFKEQ. The length of the CDR3 is 15 residues. With 5 bases clipped from V and 3 bases from J, the junction kept 10 bases outside the gene matches. As DNA, the CDR3 is TGTGCCAGCAGCGTACGGGACAGTCAAAACTACGAGCAGTACTTC. Translated, it gives CASSVRDSQNYEQYF.